These 25 T cell receptor beta chains were all obtained from the same sample, sequenced in a study of T cells after yellow fever vaccination. TCRdb re-called the 5' RACE reads through MiXCR, storing one row per CDR3 protein. The data hold fewer than 650,000 distinct CDR3 sequences, with just over 20% observed a single time. The source material was PBMCs, sampled approximately 20 days after the first yellow fever vaccination. These receptor sequences come from a man in his late teens or twenties who received the YFV17D yellow fever vaccine.

The V call is TRBV7-2, the J call TRBJ1-2, with 7 bases identical to TRBD1. With 8 bases clipped from V and 0 bases from J, the junction kept 3 bases outside the gene matches. The germline CDR1 and CDR2 sequences are SGHTA and FQGNSA. The length of the CDR3 is 13 residues. The CDR3 region has the DNA TGTGCCAGCGGGACAGTAGCTAACTATGGCTACACCTTC. Its protein is CASGTVANYGYTF.

This clonotype occurred a few times. This chain joins TRBV12-3 or TRBV12-4 and TRBJ2-1; D possibly corresponds to TRBD1 (5 bases). This CDR3 region has 15 residues. Trimming left V 7 bases short and J 3 bases short, with 16 bases between. The CDR3 DNA follows: TGTGCCAGCAACGTGGGGCGCGGCGGCTACAATGAGCAGTTCTTC. Translated, it gives CASNVGRGGYNEQFF.

V gene TRBV20-1 combines with J gene TRBJ1-1; 7 positions agree with TRBD1. Trimming cost V 5 bases and J 1 base; bases outside gene matches: 16. Germline CDR1 is DFQATT and CDR2 is SNEGSKA (reference sequence). The CDR3 spans 17 residues. CDR3 coding DNA: TGCAGTGCTCGACCAGGGGGACAGCGCTATAGGAACACTGAAGCTTTCTTT. It translates to CSARPGGQRYRNTEAFF.

This clonotype occurred many times. The CDR3 DNA follows: TGTGCCAGCCTCAACAAGGCCACAGATACGCAGTATTTT. Its translation is CASLNKATDTQYF. V is TRBV7-8 and J is TRBJ2-3; D gene uncertain. The germline gives CDR1 SGHVS, CDR2 FQNEAQ. The V end was cut by 8 bases, the J end by 2 bases, with 11 bases between. This CDR3 contains 13 residues.

The V call is TRBV24-1, the J call TRBJ2-3, with unresolved D. V shed 1 base and J shed 5 bases, with 3 bases lying between them. The CDR3 sequence is 12 residues long. Germline CDR1 is KGHDR and CDR2 is SFDVKD. CDR3 nucleotides: TGTGCCACCAGTGATTTAAGAGATACGCAGTATTTT. Its translation: CATSDLRDTQYF.

Only a few counts were recorded for this clonotype. The chain links TRBV29-1 to TRBJ2-1; D is possibly TRBD1 (5 bases). The length of the CDR3 is 12 residues. Deletions cut 6 bases from V and 4 bases from J, with 10 bases between. CDR1 and CDR2 from the germline V gene are SQVTM and ANQGSEA. The chain's CDR3 is CSVSDSYNEQFF. CDR3 in DNA: TGCAGCGTCTCTGACAGTTACAATGAGCAGTTCTTC.

V is TRBV20-1 and J is TRBJ2-1; 11 nucleotides align to TRBD2. Germline trimming cut 3 bases from V and 0 bases from J; bases unmatched to any gene: 10. CDR1 DFQATT and CDR2 SNEGSKA come from the germline V gene (reference sequence). CDR3 size: 18 residues. CDR3 residues: CSARPTSGERASYNEQFF. The DNA of the CDR3 is TGCAGTGCTAGGCCGACTAGCGGGGAACGAGCCTCCTACAATGAGCAGTTCTTC.

This clonotype was recorded a few times. This chain connects TRBV3-1 to TRBJ2-3; TRBD2 agrees at 7 bases. The CDR3 has 16 amino acids. Germline loops: CDR1 LGHDT, CDR2 YNNKEL (reference sequence). V lost 3 bases to trimming and J lost 2 bases; unmatched junction nucleotides: 8. CDR3 sequence reads: CASSQVTGTITDTQYF. The CDR3 nucleotides are TGTGCCAGCAGCCAGGTAACCGGGACTATCACAGATACGCAGTATTTT.

This clonotype was observed a few times. The junction departs from germline at one end; a sequencing error may be responsible. The chain carries TRBV5-1 and TRBJ2-5, with 8 bases lining up with TRBD1. The CDR3 has 13 amino acids. Germline CDR1 SGHRS, CDR2 YFSETQ. CDR3: CASSRDRGESQYF. In nucleotides, the CDR3 is TGCGCCAGCAGCCGCGACAGGGGTGAGAGCCAGTACTTC.

V is TRBV20-1 and J is TRBJ2-7; D gene unclear. Germline V gene sequence: CDR1 DFQATT, CDR2 SNEGSKA (reference sequence). The V gene lost 0 bases and the J gene lost 4 bases, with 7 bases spanning the gap. The CDR3 is made up of 12 amino acids. The CDR3 sequence is CSARDLGYEQYF. The CDR3 region has the DNA TGCAGTGCTAGAGATCTGGGATACGAGCAGTACTTC.

This chain links TRBV2 with TRBJ2-5; 13 bases line up with TRBD2. The CDR3 contains 17 residues. V shed 8 bases, J shed 6 bases, and the junction held 15 bases outside the gene matches. From germline, CDR1 is SNHLY and CDR2 FYNNEI. The CDR3 is CASLGLAGTTTQKTQYF. CDR3 coding DNA: TGTGCCAGCCTGGGACTAGCGGGGACGACGACCCAGAAGACCCAGTACTTC.

This clonotype was seen only a few times. The rearrangement joins TRBV12-3 or TRBV12-4 to TRBJ2-2, with D possibly called TRBD1 or TRBD2 (5 bases each). The V and J ends lost 5 bases and 9 bases respectively, with 22 bases between them. This CDR3 is 16 amino acids long. CDR3 region: CASSPRVVGDQRELFF. CDR3 coding DNA: TGTGCCAGCAGTCCAAGAGTCGTGGGGGATCAAAGGGAGCTGTTTTTT.

This clonotype was seen only a few times. The V and J genes are TRBV20-1 and TRBJ2-1, with D maybe TRBD1 (6 bases). Trimming pared 3 bases from V and 6 bases from J, leaving 12 bases between. The CDR3 is 13 residues long. Per the germline V gene, CDR1 is DFQATT and CDR2 is SNEGSKA (reference sequence). This CDR3 reads CSARGATGNEQFF. For the CDR3, the DNA is TGCAGTGCTAGGGGGGCGACAGGCAATGAGCAGTTCTTC.

The V call is TRBV6-1, the J call TRBJ1-5; D gene unclear. Germline CDR1 is MNHNS and CDR2 is SASEGT. Deletions cut 7 bases from V and 0 bases from J, with 22 bases between. This CDR3 has 18 residues. The chain's CDR3 is CASTPSPPTDDSNQPQHF. As DNA, the CDR3 is TGTGCCAGCACCCCAAGCCCTCCGACGGATGATAGCAATCAGCCCCAGCATTTT.

This clonotype was detected many times. J is TRBJ2-3 and V is TRBV7-2; no clear D gene. The V end was cut by 1 base, the J end by 7 bases, with 6 bases between. CDR1 and CDR2 from the germline V gene are SGHTA and FQGNSA. This CDR3 spans 12 amino acids. The CDR3, as DNA: TGTGCCAGCAGCTTAGAGGGTTATACGCAGTATTTT. Protein: CASSLEGYTQYF.

This clonotype showed up just a few times. The chain links TRBV4-2 to TRBJ2-1; TRBD2 matches at 8 bases. The J segment lost 4 bases and the V segment lost 0 bases, leaving 11 bases of the junction unmatched. This CDR3 region has 18 residues. Germline CDR1 is LGHNA and CDR2 is YNFKEQ. As DNA, the CDR3 is TGTGCCAGCAGCCAAGATCTGGGCTACGGGGGGGGATACAATGAGCAGTTCTTC. Its translation: CASSQDLGYGGGYNEQFF.

This clonotype was observed a few times. The chain uses TRBV20-1 and TRBJ2-7; the D gene is possibly TRBD2 (6 bases). CDR1 and CDR2 (germline): DFQATT, SNEGSKA (reference sequence). CDR3 length: 11 amino acids. The V end was cut by 2 bases, the J end by 6 bases, with 8 bases between. The CDR3 DNA reads as TGCAGTGCTAGATGGGGAGGCGAGCAGTACGTC. Its protein is CSARWGGEQYV.

This clonotype was counted only a few times. The chain carries TRBV6-2 or TRBV6-3 and TRBJ2-7; D not resolved. The CDR3 loop spans 14 amino acids. Per germline, CDR1 MNHEY and CDR2 SVGEGT. The germline V and J ends were trimmed by 6 bases and 2 bases, with 14 bases remaining between them. The CDR3 DNA reads as TGTGCCAGCAGCGGTTTCGGGCAGGCCTACGAGCAGTACGTC. As protein: CASSGFGQAYEQYV.

The chain couples TRBV9 to TRBJ2-2; 9 nucleotides agree with TRBD1. The CDR3 has 20 residues. The ends lost 1 base at V and 1 base at J; junction bases unmatched: 14. Germline loops: CDR1 SGDLS, CDR2 YYNGEE. The CDR3 region has the DNA TGTGCCAGCAGCGTACTATCCGGGACAGGGTATCTCCGGAACACCGGGGAGCTGTTTTTT. It translates to CASSVLSGTGYLRNTGELFF.

The chain joins TRBV5-1 to TRBJ2-7, with D possibly called TRBD1 or TRBD2 (5 bases each). The CDR3 runs 13 residues. Trimming took off 9 bases at V and 4 bases at J, with 17 bases between the two ends. The germline CDR1 and CDR2 sequences are SGHRS and YFSETQ. The CDR3 DNA sequence: TGCGCCACTGCGCAGGGTGGGGGTTACGAGCAGTACTTC. Protein sequence: CATAQGGGYEQYF.

This clonotype showed up just a few times. The chain uses TRBV7-9 and TRBJ2-1; D is uncertain. V was cut by 1 base and J by 2 bases, with 6 bases left in between. Germline-derived CDR1 and CDR2 are SEHNR and FQNEAQ (reference sequence). There are 14 residues in the CDR3. As DNA, the CDR3 is TGTGCCAGCAGCTTAGTAGGACCCTACAATGAGCAGTTCTTC. It codes for CASSLVGPYNEQFF. The variable domain in full, completed from reference TRBV7-9 and TRBJ2-1, reads DTGVSQNPRHKITKRGQNVTFRCDPISEHNRLYWYRQTLGQGPEFLTYFQNEAQLEKSRLLSDRFSAERPKGSFSTLEIQRTEQGDSAMYLCASSLVGPYNEQFFGPGTRLTVL.

This clonotype was detected a few times. The rearrangement uses TRBV7-8 and TRBJ1-5; 7 bases are shared with TRBD1. The CDR3 contains 16 residues. J was trimmed by 6 bases and V by 5 bases; bases with no gene match: 13. Germline lookup yields CDR1 SGHVS and CDR2 FQNEAQ. CDR3 sequence: CASSRDSPRSPQPQHF. In DNA, the CDR3 is TGTGCCAGCAGCCGGGACAGCCCCCGATCTCCTCAGCCCCAGCATTTT.

This clonotype was seen a handful of times. The chain joins TRBV7-8 to TRBJ2-7; no reliable D call. Per germline, CDR1 SGHVS and CDR2 FQNEAQ. The V end was cut by 1 base, the J end by 5 bases, with 6 bases between. This CDR3 contains 12 residues. The CDR3 protein is CASSLGFDEQYF. The CDR3 bases are TGTGCCAGCAGCTTAGGGTTTGACGAGCAGTACTTC. Combining the CDR3 with reference TRBV7-8 and TRBJ2-7 gives the whole variable domain GAGVSQSPRYKVAKRGQDVALRCDPISGHVSLFWYQQALGQGPEFLTYFQNEAQLDKSGLPSDRFFAERPEGSVSTLKIQRTQQEDSAVYLCASSLGFDEQYFGPGTRLTVT.

The V call is TRBV7-3, the J call TRBJ2-1; TRBD2 matches 11 bases. The trim removed 3 bases at V and 1 base at J, leaving 2 bases unmatched. Per germline, CDR1 SGHTA and CDR2 FQGTGA. The CDR3 is made up of 16 amino acids. As DNA, the CDR3 is TGTGCCAGCAGCTTCATAGCGGGGGGGTCCTACAATGAGCAGTTCTTC. This codes for CASSFIAGGSYNEQFF. Looking up the rest from reference TRBV7-3 and TRBJ2-1 gives the full variable domain: GAGVSQTPSNKVTEKGKYVELRCDPISGHTALYWYRQSLGQGPEFLIYFQGTGAADDSGLPNDRFFAVRPEGSVSTLKIQRTERGDSAVYLCASSFIAGGSYNEQFFGPGTRLTVL.

The chain couples TRBV5-8 to TRBJ2-2, with 10 bases matching TRBD2. The length of the CDR3 is 17 residues. V gave up 0 bases and J gave up 4 bases; unmatched junction bases: 6. Germline V gene data show CDR1 as SGHTS and CDR2 as YDEGEE. The CDR3 loop is CASSLGGSGGLTGELFF. The DNA of the CDR3 is TGTGCCAGCAGCTTGGGGGGTAGCGGGGGGCTCACCGGGGAGCTGTTTTTT. The whole variable domain, filled in from reference TRBV5-8 and TRBJ2-2, reads EAGVTQSPTHLIKTRGQQATLRCSPISGHTSVYWYQQALGLGLQFLLWYDEGEERNRGNFPPRFSGRQFPNYSSELNVNALELEDSALYLCASSLGGSGGLTGELFFGEGSRLTVL.